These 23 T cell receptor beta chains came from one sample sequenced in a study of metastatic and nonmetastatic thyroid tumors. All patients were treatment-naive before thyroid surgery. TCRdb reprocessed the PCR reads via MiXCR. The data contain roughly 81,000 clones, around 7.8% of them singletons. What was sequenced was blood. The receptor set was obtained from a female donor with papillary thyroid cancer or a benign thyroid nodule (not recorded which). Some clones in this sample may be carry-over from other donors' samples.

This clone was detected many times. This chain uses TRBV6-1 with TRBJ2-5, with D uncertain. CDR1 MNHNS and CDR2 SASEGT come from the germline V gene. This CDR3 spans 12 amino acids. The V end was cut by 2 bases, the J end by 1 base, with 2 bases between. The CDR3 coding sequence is TGTGCCAGCAGTGAATCCCAAGAGACCCAGTACTTC. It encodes CASSESQETQYF.

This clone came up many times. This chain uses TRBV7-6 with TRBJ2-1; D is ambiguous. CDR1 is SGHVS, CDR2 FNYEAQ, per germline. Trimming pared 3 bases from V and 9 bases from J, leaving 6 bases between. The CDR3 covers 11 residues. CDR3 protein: CASSFLAEQFF. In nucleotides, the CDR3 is TGTGCCAGCAGCTTTCTGGCTGAGCAGTTCTTC.

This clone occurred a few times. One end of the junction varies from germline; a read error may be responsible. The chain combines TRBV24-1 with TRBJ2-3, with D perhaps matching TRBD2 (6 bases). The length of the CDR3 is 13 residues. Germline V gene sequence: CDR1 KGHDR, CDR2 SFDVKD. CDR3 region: CAASGTGTDTQYF. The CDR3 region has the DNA TGTGCCGCCAGTGGGACTGGCACAGATACGCAGTATTTT.

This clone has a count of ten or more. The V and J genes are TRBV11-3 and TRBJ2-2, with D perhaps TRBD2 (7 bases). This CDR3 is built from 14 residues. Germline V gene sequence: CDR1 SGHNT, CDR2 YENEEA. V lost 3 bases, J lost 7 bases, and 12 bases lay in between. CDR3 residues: CASSFRGGDGELFF. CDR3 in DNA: TGTGCCAGCAGCTTTAGGGGGGGCGACGGGGAGCTGTTTTTT.

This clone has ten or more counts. The CDR3 coding sequence is TGTGCCAGCAGTTCGTTGGGGGGTTACAGCAATCAGCCCCAGCATTTT. Translating gives CASSSLGGYSNQPQHF. This chain joins TRBV27 and TRBJ1-5, with a possible D match to TRBD1 (5 bases). V shed 4 bases and J shed 1 base, with 14 bases lying between them. The CDR3 has 16 amino acids. Per the germline V gene, CDR1 is MNHEY and CDR2 is SMNVEV (reference sequence).

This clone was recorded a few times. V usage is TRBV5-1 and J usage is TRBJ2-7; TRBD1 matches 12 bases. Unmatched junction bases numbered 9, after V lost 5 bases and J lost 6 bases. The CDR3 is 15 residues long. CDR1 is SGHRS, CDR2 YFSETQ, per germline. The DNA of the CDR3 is TGCGCCAGCAGTTCCGGGACAGGGGGCAGCAGCGAGCAGTACTTC. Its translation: CASSSGTGGSSEQYF.

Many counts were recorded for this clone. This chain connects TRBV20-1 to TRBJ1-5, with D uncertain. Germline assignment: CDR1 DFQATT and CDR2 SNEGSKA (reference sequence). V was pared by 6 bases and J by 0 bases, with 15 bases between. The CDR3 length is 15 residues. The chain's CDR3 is CSAERTDYSNQPQHF. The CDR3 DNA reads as TGCAGTGCCGAGAGGACCGACTATAGCAATCAGCCCCAGCATTTT.

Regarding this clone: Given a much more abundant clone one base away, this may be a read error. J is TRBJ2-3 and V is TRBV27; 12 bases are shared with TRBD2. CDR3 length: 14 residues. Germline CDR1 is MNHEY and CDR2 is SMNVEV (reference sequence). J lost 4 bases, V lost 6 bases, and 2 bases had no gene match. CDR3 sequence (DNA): TGTGCCAGCAGGCTAGCGGGGGGGCCAGATACGCAGTATTTT. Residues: CASRLAGGPDTQYF.

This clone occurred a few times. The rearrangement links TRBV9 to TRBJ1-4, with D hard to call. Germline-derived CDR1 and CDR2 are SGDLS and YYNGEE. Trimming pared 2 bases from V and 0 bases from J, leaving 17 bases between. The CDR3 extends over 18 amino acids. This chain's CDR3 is CASSVNPESLATNEKLFF. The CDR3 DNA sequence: TGTGCCAGCAGCGTTAACCCAGAGTCCCTTGCAACTAATGAAAAACTGTTTTTT.

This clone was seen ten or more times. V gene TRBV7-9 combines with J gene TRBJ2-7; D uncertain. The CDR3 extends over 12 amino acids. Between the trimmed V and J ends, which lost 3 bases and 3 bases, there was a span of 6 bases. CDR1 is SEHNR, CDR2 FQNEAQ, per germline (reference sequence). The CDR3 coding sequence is TGTGCCAGCAGCTTGGGCAGCTACGAGCAGTACTTC. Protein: CASSLGSYEQYF.

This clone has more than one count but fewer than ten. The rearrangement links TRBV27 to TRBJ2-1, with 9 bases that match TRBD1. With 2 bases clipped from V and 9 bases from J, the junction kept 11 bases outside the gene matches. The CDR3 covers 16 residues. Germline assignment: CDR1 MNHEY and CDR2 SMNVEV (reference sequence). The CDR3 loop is CASSLKAQGATVEQFF. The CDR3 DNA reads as TGTGCCAGCAGTTTAAAGGCACAGGGGGCGACCGTTGAGCAGTTCTTC.

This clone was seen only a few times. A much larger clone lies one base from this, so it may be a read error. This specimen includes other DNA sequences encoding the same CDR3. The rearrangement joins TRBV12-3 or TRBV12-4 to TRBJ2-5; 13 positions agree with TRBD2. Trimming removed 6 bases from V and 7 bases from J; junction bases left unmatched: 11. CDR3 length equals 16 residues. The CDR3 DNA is TGTGCCAGCAGCCCTACTAGCGGGGGGGGTAAGGGGACCCAGTACTTC. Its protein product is CASSPTSGGGKGTQYF.

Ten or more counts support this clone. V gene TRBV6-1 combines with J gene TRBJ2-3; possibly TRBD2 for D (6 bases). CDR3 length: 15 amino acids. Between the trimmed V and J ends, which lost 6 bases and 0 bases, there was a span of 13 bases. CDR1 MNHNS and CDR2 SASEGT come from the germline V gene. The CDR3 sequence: CASRDIGTSTDTQYF. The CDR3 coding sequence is TGTGCCAGCAGAGACATCGGGACTAGCACAGATACGCAGTATTTT.

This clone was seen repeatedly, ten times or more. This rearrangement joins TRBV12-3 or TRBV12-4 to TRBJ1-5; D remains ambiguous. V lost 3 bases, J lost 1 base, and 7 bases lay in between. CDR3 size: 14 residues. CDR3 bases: TGTGCCAGCAGTTTCGCCAGAAGCAATCAGCCCCAGCATTTT. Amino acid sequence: CASSFARSNQPQHF.

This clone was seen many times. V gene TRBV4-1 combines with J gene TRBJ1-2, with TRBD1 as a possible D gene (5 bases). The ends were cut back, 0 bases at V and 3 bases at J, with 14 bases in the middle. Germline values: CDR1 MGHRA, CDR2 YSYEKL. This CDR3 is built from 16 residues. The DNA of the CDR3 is TGCGCCAGCAGCCAAGATGAGAGGGACGGCTACTATGGCTACACCTTC. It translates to CASSQDERDGYYGYTF.

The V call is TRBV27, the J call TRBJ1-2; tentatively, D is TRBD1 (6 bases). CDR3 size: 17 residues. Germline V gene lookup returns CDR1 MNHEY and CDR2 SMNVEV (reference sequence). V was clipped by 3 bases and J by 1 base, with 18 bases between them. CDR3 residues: CASSFRRQAAFNYGYTF. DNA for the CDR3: TGTGCCAGCAGTTTTAGGAGACAGGCGGCCTTTAACTATGGCTACACCTTC.

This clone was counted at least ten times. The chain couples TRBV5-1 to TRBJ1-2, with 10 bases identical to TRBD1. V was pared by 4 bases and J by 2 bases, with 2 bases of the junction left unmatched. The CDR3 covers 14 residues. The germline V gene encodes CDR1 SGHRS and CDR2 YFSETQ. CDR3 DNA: TGCGCCAGCAGCCCGACAGGGGGCAACTATGGCTACACCTTC. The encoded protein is CASSPTGGNYGYTF.

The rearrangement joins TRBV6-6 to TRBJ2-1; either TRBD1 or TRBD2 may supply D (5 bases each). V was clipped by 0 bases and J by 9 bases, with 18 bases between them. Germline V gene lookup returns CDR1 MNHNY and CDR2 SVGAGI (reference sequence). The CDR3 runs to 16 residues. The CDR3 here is CASSYSNGAGAIEQFF. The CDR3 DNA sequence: TGTGCCAGCAGTTACTCGAACGGGGCGGGCGCGATTGAGCAGTTCTTC.

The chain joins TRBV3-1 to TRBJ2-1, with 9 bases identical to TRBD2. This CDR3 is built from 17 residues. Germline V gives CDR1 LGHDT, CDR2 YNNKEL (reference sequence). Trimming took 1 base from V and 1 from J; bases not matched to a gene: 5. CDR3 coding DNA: TGTGCCAGCAGCCAAGTCTTTAGCGGGGGATCCTACAATGAGCAGTTCTTC. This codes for CASSQVFSGGSYNEQFF.

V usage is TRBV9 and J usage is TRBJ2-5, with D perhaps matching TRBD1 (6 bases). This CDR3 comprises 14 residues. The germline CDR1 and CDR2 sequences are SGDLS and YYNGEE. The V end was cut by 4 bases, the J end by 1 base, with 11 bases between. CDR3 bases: TGTGCCAGCAGCAAGGGACACTCCCAAGAGACCCAGTACTTC. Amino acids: CASSKGHSQETQYF.

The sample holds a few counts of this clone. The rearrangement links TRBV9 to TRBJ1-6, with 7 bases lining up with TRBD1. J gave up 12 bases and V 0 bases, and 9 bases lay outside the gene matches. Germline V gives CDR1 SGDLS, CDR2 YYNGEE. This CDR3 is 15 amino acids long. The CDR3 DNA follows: TGTGCCAGCAGCGTAGAGGAGAACAGGGGCAGACCCCTCCACTTT. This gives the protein CASSVEENRGRPLHF.

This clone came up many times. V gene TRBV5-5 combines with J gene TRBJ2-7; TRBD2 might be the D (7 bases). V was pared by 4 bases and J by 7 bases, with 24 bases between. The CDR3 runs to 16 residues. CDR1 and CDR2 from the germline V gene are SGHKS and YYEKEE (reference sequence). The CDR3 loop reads CASSPLHGGGAKEQYF. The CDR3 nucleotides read TGTGCCAGCAGCCCCCTCCATGGGGGGGGCGCGAAGGAGCAGTACTTC. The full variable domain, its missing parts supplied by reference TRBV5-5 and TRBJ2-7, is DAGVTQSPTHLIKTRGQQVTLRCSPISGHKSVSWYQQVLGQGPQFIFQYYEKEERGRGNFPDRFSARQFPNYSSELNVNALLLGDSALYLCASSPLHGGGAKEQYFGPGTRLTVT.

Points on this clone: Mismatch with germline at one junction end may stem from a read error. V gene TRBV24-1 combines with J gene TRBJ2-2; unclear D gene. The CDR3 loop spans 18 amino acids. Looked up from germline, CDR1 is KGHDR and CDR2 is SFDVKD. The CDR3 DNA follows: TGTACCACCAGTGACCAGACTGCGTTGGACCTCAACACCGGGGAGCTGTTTTTT. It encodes CTTSDQTALDLNTGELFF.